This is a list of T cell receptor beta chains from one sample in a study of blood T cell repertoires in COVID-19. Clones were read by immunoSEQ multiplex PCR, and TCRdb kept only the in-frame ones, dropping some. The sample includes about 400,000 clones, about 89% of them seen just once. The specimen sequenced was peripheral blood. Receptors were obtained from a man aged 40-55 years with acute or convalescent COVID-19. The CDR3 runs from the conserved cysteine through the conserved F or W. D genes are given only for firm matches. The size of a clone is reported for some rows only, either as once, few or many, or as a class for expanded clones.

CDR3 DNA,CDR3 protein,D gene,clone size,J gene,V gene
TGTGCCTGGAGTGTACTAGCGGGAGTTTACCCCTACGAGCAGTACTTC,CAWSVLAGVYPYEQYF,TRBD2,NA,TRBJ2-7,TRBV30
TGTGCCAGCAGCCAGTACGGGGCTAGCGGGATAGATGAGCAGTTCTTC,CASSQYGASGIDEQFF,TRBD2,NA,TRBJ2-1,TRBV11-1
TGTGCCAGCAGCTCGCAGGGTTCTGCAACTAATGAAAAACTGTTTTTT,CASSSQGSATNEKLFF,NA,NA,TRBJ1-4,TRBV7-2
TGTGCCAGCAGCCAGGGACAGGGTTACTACAATGAGCAGTTCTTC,CASSQGQGYYNEQFF,TRBD1,NA,TRBJ2-1,TRBV7-3
TGTGCCAGCAGAGGAGGGGGAGGACTAGCGGGAGTTGAAAACATTCAGTACTTC,CASRGGGGLAGVENIQYF,TRBD2,NA,TRBJ2-4,TRBV2
TGCAGCGTTGTGGAGACAGGGGGCCACAATGAGCAGTTCTTC,CSVVETGGHNEQFF,TRBD1,NA,TRBJ2-1,TRBV29-1
TGTGCCAGCGTTGCGGAACTTCATAGCAATCAGCCCCAGCATTTT,CASVAELHSNQPQHF,NA,NA,TRBJ1-5,TRBV2
TGTGCCAGCAGTTTATCAGGGGGCGGTCAGCCCCAGCATTTT,CASSLSGGGQPQHF,TRBD1,NA,TRBJ1-5,TRBV27
TGTGCCAGCAGTCTCCGACAGGGGACTGAAGCTTTCTTT,CASSLRQGTEAFF,TRBD1,NA,TRBJ1-1,TRBV6-5
TGTGCCAGCAGTTACTCGCAGGGGCTGAACACTGAAGCTTTCTTT,CASSYSQGLNTEAFF,NA,NA,TRBJ1-1,TRBV6-5
TGTGCCAGCAGCCTGGGACAGGGGCAATCTAACTATGGCTACACCTTC,CASSLGQGQSNYGYTF,TRBD1,few,TRBJ1-2,TRBV7-6
TGTGCCAGCAGTTTTTGGGGGGGTCGAAATCAGCCCCAGCATTTT,CASSFWGGRNQPQHF,NA,once,TRBJ1-5,TRBV28
TGTGCCATCAGGAGACTAGCGGATTCCTACGAGCAGTACTTC,CAIRRLADSYEQYF,TRBD2,NA,TRBJ2-7,TRBV10-3
TGTGCCAGCAGCTCAAGGGACAGCTACGAGCAGTACTTC,CASSSRDSYEQYF,TRBD1,NA,TRBJ2-7,TRBV7-9
TGTGCCATCAGTATGGGCCGGGAGACAGATACGCAGTATTTT,CAISMGRETDTQYF,NA,NA,TRBJ2-3,TRBV10-3
TGTGCCAGCAGCCAAGAGGGGGACACGGTTTACGAGCAGTACTTC,CASSQEGDTVYEQYF,NA,NA,TRBJ2-7,TRBV4-2
TGCGCCAGCAGCTTGGTTTCTCTTCGGGCAGGGGATGATACCTATGGCTACACCTTC,CASSLVSLRAGDDTYGYTF,NA,NA,TRBJ1-2,TRBV5-1
TGTGCCAGCAGCTTGGCGCAGGGGGCATACACCATATATTTT,CASSLAQGAYTIYF,TRBD1,NA,TRBJ1-3,TRBV28
TGTGCCAGTAGTATAGGGACTAGCGGGGGCAATGAGCAGTTCTTC,CASSIGTSGGNEQFF,TRBD2,NA,TRBJ2-1,TRBV19
TGTGCCAGCAGCTCCACCCTGACAGGGGCGTATGGCTACACCTTC,CASSSTLTGAYGYTF,TRBD1,NA,TRBJ1-2,TRBV7-9
TGTGCCAGCAGCTTCGACAATACCTATGGCTACACCTTC,CASSFDNTYGYTF,NA,NA,TRBJ1-2,TRBV7-9
TGTGCCAGCAGCCAAGCAACCGGGACAGGTCTAAGGAACACTGAAGCTTTCTTT,CASSQATGTGLRNTEAFF,TRBD1,NA,TRBJ1-1,TRBV3-1/TRBV3-2
TGTGCCAGCAGTTCTGACAGGGAGGATGGCTACACCTTC,CASSSDREDGYTF,TRBD1,NA,TRBJ1-2,TRBV28
TGTGCCAGCAACCATGGGGACTTAAGGAACACCGGGGAGCTGTTTTTT,CASNHGDLRNTGELFF,NA,NA,TRBJ2-2,TRBV28
TGTGCCACCAGGGGGGAGGGAGTGTCTGAAGCTTTCTTT,CATRGEGVSEAFF,NA,NA,TRBJ1-1,TRBV24-1
TGCGCCAGCAGCCAAGCGACAGGGGGCGCCTGGCAGTTCTTC,CASSQATGGAWQFF,TRBD1,NA,TRBJ2-1,TRBV4-3
TGTGCCAGCAGTCCCCGACTAGGGAGCACAGATACGCAGTATTTT,CASSPRLGSTDTQYF,NA,few,TRBJ2-3,TRBV6-2/TRBV6-3
TGTGCCAGCAGCGCCACAGGGGGCACTGAAGCTTTCTTT,CASSATGGTEAFF,TRBD1,NA,TRBJ1-1,TRBV9
TGTGCCAGCAGTTACGAGGCCAATTCACCCCTCCACTTT,CASSYEANSPLHF,NA,NA,TRBJ1-6,TRBV6-2/TRBV6-3
TGTGCCAGCAGCGGGCTCCAAATAGCGGGGGGCCATAGCGGGGAGCTGTTTTTT,CASSGLQIAGGHSGELFF,TRBD2,NA,TRBJ2-2,TRBV7-2
TGTGCCAGCAGTGAAACAGTAAAGGAAAAACTGTTTTTT,CASSETVKEKLFF,NA,NA,TRBJ1-4,TRBV2
TGCAGCGTTGAAGGTATAGTACCCAACACTGAAGCTTTCTTT,CSVEGIVPNTEAFF,NA,NA,TRBJ1-1,TRBV29-1
TGCGCCAGCAGCCACGGACTAGCGGGGTTATACGAGCAGTACTTC,CASSHGLAGLYEQYF,TRBD2,NA,TRBJ2-7,TRBV4-1
TGTGCCAGCAGGCAACAGGGGGCACCATATGGCTACACCTTC,CASRQQGAPYGYTF,TRBD1,NA,TRBJ1-2,TRBV28
TGTGCCATCAGCGAAAGACAGGGCGGGAATCAGCCCCAGCATTTT,CAISERQGGNQPQHF,TRBD1,NA,TRBJ1-5,TRBV10-3
TGTGCCAGCAGTTACTCCCCTCGACAGAGGAACACTGAAGCTTTCTTT,CASSYSPRQRNTEAFF,NA,NA,TRBJ1-1,TRBV6-5
TGTGCCAGCAGCTTAGGGCGAGGGTCGGGGGTTCAGCCCCAGCATTTT,CASSLGRGSGVQPQHF,NA,NA,TRBJ1-5,TRBV7-8
TGCGCCAGCAGCCTGACAGGGGGCGCCTACAATGAGCAGTTCTTC,CASSLTGGAYNEQFF,TRBD1,NA,TRBJ2-1,TRBV5-1
TGTGCCAGCAGCCATTACGAGCAGTACTTC,CASSHYEQYF,NA,NA,TRBJ2-7,TRBV27
TGTGCCAGCAGCTTGGCTGGGCGACCCACAGGGCAGTTCTTC,CASSLAGRPTGQFF,NA,NA,TRBJ2-1,TRBV5-6
TGTGCCAGCAGCCGAGCATTGGGGCCCTCCGAGCAGTACTTC,CASSRALGPSEQYF,NA,NA,TRBJ2-7,TRBV14
TGTGCCACAAAACAGGGTCCGGATTTCTACGAGCAGTACTTC,CATKQGPDFYEQYF,NA,once,TRBJ2-7,TRBV10-3
TGCGCCAGCAGTTCATCTAGCGGGGGGCGGGATACGCAGTATTTT,CASSSSSGGRDTQYF,TRBD2,NA,TRBJ2-3,TRBV10-1
TGTGCCAGCAGCTTGAATCAGGTCGGATACTATGGCTACACCTTC,CASSLNQVGYYGYTF,NA,NA,TRBJ1-2,TRBV7-9
TGTGCCAGCTCACCATCCGGGACAGGATATAATTCACCCCTCCACTTT,CASSPSGTGYNSPLHF,TRBD1,NA,TRBJ1-6,TRBV18
TGTGCCAGCTCACCACGGACTAGCGGAGCCGGAGTGGCCAAAAACATTCAGTACTTC,CASSPRTSGAGVAKNIQYF,TRBD2,NA,TRBJ2-4,TRBV18
TGTGCCGGCGACTTCAACAATGAGCAGTTCTTC,CAGDFNNEQFF,NA,NA,TRBJ2-1,TRBV30
TGTGCCAGCAGCCCTCAGGGGATTAACACCGGGGAGCTGTTTTTT,CASSPQGINTGELFF,NA,NA,TRBJ2-2,TRBV3-1/TRBV3-2
TGTGCCAGCTCACCGGGACTAGCGAGGGTCGGGGAGCTGTTTTTT,CASSPGLARVGELFF,TRBD2,once,TRBJ2-2,TRBV18
TGTGCCACCCAAGCGGGGGGCGCCCTCAATGAGCAGTTCTTC,CATQAGGALNEQFF,TRBD2,NA,TRBJ2-1,TRBV2
TGCAGCGCAGGGACTAGCGGGGGGAATGAGCAGTTCTTC,CSAGTSGGNEQFF,TRBD2,NA,TRBJ2-1,TRBV29-1